This TCR beta chain appears in the sequencing data of a study of T cells after posttransplantation cyclophosphamide. General observations from the study: Skin or GI-infiltrating T cells shared few TRB sequences with blood. Later blood repertoires were often dominated by clones from the donor CD8+ memory compartment.

V was trimmed by 5 bases and J by 8 bases, leaving 15 bases between them. Germline V gene data show CDR1 as SGHVS and CDR2 as FNYEAQ. The CDR3 loop spans 13 amino acids. This clone was observed a handful of times. Antigen unknown. The method was immunoSEQ multiplex PCR; TCRdb's version includes in-frame clones alone and lacks a portion of them. Altogether about 34,000 clones were found in the sample, and no singletons occur. The V gene is TRBV7-6, the J gene TRBJ1-2, with D tentatively TRBD1 (5 bases). Sequencing was carried out using PBMCs. The clonotype originates from a woman aged 45-65 years in good health and a related stem cell transplant donor. CDR3 nucleotides: TGTGCCAGCAGCCAGTTCGGGGGGGACGGCTACACCTTC. This codes for CASSQFGGDGYTF.